This T cell receptor beta chain was identified during a study of blood T cells in healthy people across ages. Study observations and caveats: Unsorted PBMCs ruled out conclusive naive versus antigen-experienced comparison.

A J-beta primer mix and a sample-barcoded 5' primer were used in a second PCR of about 7 to 12 cycles. Each CDR3 protein is one row after TCRdb ran MiXCR on the 5' RACE reads. Here the sample spans 800,000 to 900,000 distinct CDR3 sequences, 62% being singletons. Looked up from germline, CDR1 is SGHTA and CDR2 is FQGTGA. The length of the CDR3 is 15 residues. V was trimmed by 1 base and J by 7 bases, leaving 14 bases between them. Details on this clonotype: What it recognizes is unknown.

The genes are TRBV7-3 and TRBJ2-1; the D gene is possibly TRBD2 (6 bases). This receptor was obtained from a man younger than 45 in good health. What was sequenced was blood. The CDR3 is CASSLMGGSMNEQFF. The CDR3 DNA reads TGTGCCAGCAGCTTAATGGGGGGATCTATGAATGAGCAGTTCTTC.